Presented here are 27 T cell receptor beta chains from one specimen sequenced in a study of T cell repertoires in cytomegalovirus infection. Using its own MiXCR run on the reads, TCRdb lists one record per CDR3 protein. The sample carries more than 400,000 distinct CDR3 sequences, around a quarter recorded once. Sequencing was carried out using PBMCs. The receptors originated from a human donor in good health (CMV status not recorded). Some clones in this sample may be carry-over from other donors' samples.

This clonotype was seen repeatedly, ten times or more. The chain recombines TRBV7-2 with TRBJ1-1; 7 bases match TRBD1. With V trimmed by 5 bases and J by 4 bases, 10 bases remained unmatched. Germline V gene lookup returns CDR1 SGHTA and CDR2 FQGNSA. The CDR3 contains 15 residues. The CDR3 sequence is CASSTGATLGTEAFF. The CDR3 bases are TGTGCCAGCAGCACAGGGGCTACCTTGGGCACTGAAGCTTTCTTT.

This clonotype appeared a few times. The chain couples TRBV5-4 to TRBJ2-7; possibly TRBD1 for D (5 bases). The germline V gene encodes CDR1 SGHNT and CDR2 YYREEE (reference sequence). The V end lost 5 bases, the J end lost 0 bases, and 12 bases lay between the germline ends. This CDR3 spans 14 amino acids. The CDR3 nucleotides read TGTGCCAGCAGTTTAACAGGCAACTCCTACGAGCAGTACTTC. It yields the protein CASSLTGNSYEQYF.

This clonotype was observed a few times. The chain employs TRBV28 and TRBJ2-1, with 11 bases that match TRBD1. Unmatched junction bases numbered 7, after V lost 5 bases and J lost 7 bases. Looked up from germline, CDR1 is MDHEN and CDR2 is SYDVKM. The CDR3 covers 15 residues. The CDR3 here is CASSPAGQGGNEQFF. Written as DNA, the CDR3 is TGTGCCAGCAGTCCGGCGGGACAGGGGGGGAATGAGCAGTTCTTC.

This clonotype was detected a few times. The V gene is TRBV7-2, the J gene TRBJ1-1; no clear D gene. This CDR3 is built from 13 residues. Germline CDR1 reads SGHTA; CDR2 reads FQGNSA. Trimming cost V 6 bases and J 0 bases, with 8 bases left between them. CDR3: CASSFAMNTEAFF. As DNA, the CDR3 is TGTGCCAGCAGTTTTGCGATGAACACTGAAGCTTTCTTT. Full variable domain (missing parts from reference TRBV7-2 and TRBJ1-1): GAGVSQSPSNKVTEKGKDVELRCDPISGHTALYWYRQSLGQGLEFLIYFQGNSAPDKSGLPSDRFSAERTGGSVSTLTIQRTQQEDSAVYLCASSFAMNTEAFFGQGTRLTVV.

This clonotype has at least ten counts. The V gene is TRBV7-2, the J gene TRBJ2-3; 12 nucleotides align to TRBD2. Germline lookup yields CDR1 SGHTA and CDR2 FQGNSA. Trimming cost V 5 bases and J 2 bases; bases outside gene matches: 11. This CDR3 has 18 amino acids. In nucleotides, the CDR3 is TGTGCCAGCAGCCCGGGGACTAGCGGGCTCGACCTCACAGATACGCAGTATTTT. Encoded protein: CASSPGTSGLDLTDTQYF.

This rearrangement joins TRBV20-1 to TRBJ2-3, with 10 nucleotides matching TRBD1. V lost 1 base, J lost 5 bases, and 3 bases stayed unmatched. This CDR3 region has 14 residues. Germline V CDR1 and CDR2: DFQATT, SNEGSKA (reference sequence). DNA of the CDR3: TGCAGTGCTAGAGGAGACAGGGGGCAAGATACGCAGTATTTT. It codes for CSARGDRGQDTQYF.

The chain employs TRBV5-1 and TRBJ2-7; maybe TRBD2 (6 bases). V was trimmed by 7 bases and J by 5 bases, leaving 13 bases between them. This CDR3 is 12 amino acids long. Germline V gives CDR1 SGHRS, CDR2 YFSETQ. The CDR3 loop reads CASGGPGDEQYF. Written as DNA, the CDR3 is TGCGCCAGCGGCGGACCGGGGGACGAGCAGTACTTC. Full variable domain (rest looked up from reference TRBV5-1 and TRBJ2-7): KAGVTQTPRYLIKTRGQQVTLSCSPISGHRSVSWYQQTPGQGLQFLFEYFSETQRNKGNFPGRFSGRQFSNSRSEMNVSTLELGDSALYLCASGGPGDEQYFGPGTRLTVT.

The chain uses TRBV28 and TRBJ2-2, with D unresolved. CDR3 length: 15 amino acids. The V gene's germline CDR1 is MDHEN and CDR2 SYDVKM. Between the trimmed V and J ends, which lost 4 bases and 0 bases, there was a span of 9 bases. CDR3 protein: CASSWNRANTGELFF. The DNA for the CDR3 is TGTGCCAGCAGTTGGAACAGAGCGAACACCGGGGAGCTGTTTTTT. Full variable domain (remainder filled in from reference TRBV28 and TRBJ2-2): DVKVTQSSRYLVKRTGEKVFLECVQDMDHENMFWYRQDPGLGLRLIYFSYDVKMKEKGDIPEGYSVSREKKERFSLILESASTNQTSMYLCASSWNRANTGELFFGEGSRLTVL.

The V gene is TRBV29-1, the J gene TRBJ2-1; weak D call: TRBD1 (5 bases). The CDR3 consists of 14 residues. Germline CDR1 and CDR2: SQVTM and ANQGSEA. Trimming cost V 4 bases and J 0 bases, with 10 bases left between them. The CDR3, as DNA: TGCAGCGTTGGACAAAGGGGCTCCTACAATGAGCAGTTCTTC. Its translation is CSVGQRGSYNEQFF.

The chain uses TRBV29-1 and TRBJ2-7; D is perhaps TRBD1 (6 bases). This CDR3 is 14 amino acids long. Germline values: CDR1 SQVTM, CDR2 ANQGSEA. V lost 4 bases and J 0 bases, leaving 13 bases between the germline ends. The CDR3 loop is CSVVHRVDSYEQYF. CDR3 sequence (DNA): TGCAGCGTTGTTCACAGGGTCGACTCCTACGAGCAGTACTTC.

This clonotype was observed many times. The chain has TRBV6-1 and TRBJ2-1, with 7 bases aligning to TRBD2. In germline, CDR1 is MNHNS, CDR2 SASEGT. V was pared by 5 bases and J by 9 bases, with 13 bases of the junction left unmatched. This CDR3 spans 15 amino acids. In DNA form, the CDR3 reads TGTGCCAGCAGTCTGGGACTACCCGTTATGGGTGAGCAGTTCTTC. This sequence encodes CASSLGLPVMGEQFF.

This clonotype was detected a few times. This chain connects TRBV27 to TRBJ2-5, with 14 positions matching TRBD2. V trimming: 6 bases; J trimming: 5 bases; junction bases outside the gene matches: 11. Germline V gene lookup returns CDR1 MNHEY and CDR2 SMNVEV (reference sequence). The CDR3 extends over 17 amino acids. DNA of the CDR3: TGTGCCAGCAGAGGGACTAGCGGGAGCGCTTTATGGGAGACCCAGTACTTC. Translating gives CASRGTSGSALWETQYF.

This clonotype has a handful of counts. This sequence joins TRBV7-3 and TRBJ2-5; possible D gene TRBD2, 6 bases. The V gene's germline CDR1 is SGHTA and CDR2 FQGTGA. This CDR3 contains 14 residues. V lost 1 base and J 5 bases, leaving 11 bases between the germline ends. CDR3 sequence: CASSLSTGSETQYF. The CDR3 nucleotides are TGTGCCAGCAGCTTAAGTACCGGGAGTGAGACCCAGTACTTC.

The chain has TRBV19 and TRBJ2-1, with TRBD1 matching 7 bases. Germline V gene lookup returns CDR1 LNHDA and CDR2 SQIVND (reference sequence). The CDR3 spans 15 residues. Germline trimming cut 6 bases from V and 2 bases from J; bases unmatched to any gene: 7. The CDR3 DNA reads TGTGCCAGTAGACAGGGGACGAACCCCTACAATGAGCAGTTCTTC. It translates to CASRQGTNPYNEQFF.

The chain uses TRBV10-3 and TRBJ1-2; no definite D call. Germline CDR1 ENHRY, CDR2 SYGVKD. This CDR3 is 13 amino acids long. Trimming pared 4 bases from V and 4 bases from J, leaving 10 bases between. CDR3 in amino acids: CAISGSGAYGYTF. In DNA, the CDR3 is TGTGCCATCAGTGGTTCGGGAGCCTATGGCTACACCTTC.

This clonotype is a singleton in its sample. This sequence may be a read error, since a much larger clone differs from it by one base. The chain is built from TRBV7-9 and TRBJ1-1; D unclear. Trimming removed 8 bases from V and 3 bases from J, with 10 bases in between. The CDR3 length is 12 residues. Germline CDR1 and CDR2: SEHNR and FQNEAQ (reference sequence). The CDR3 sequence: CASHKIHTEAFF. CDR3 coding DNA: TGTGCCAGCCACAAGATTCACACTGAAGCTTTCTTT.

The sample holds many counts of this clonotype. The V and J genes are TRBV7-8 and TRBJ2-1; tentatively, D is TRBD2 (7 bases). The CDR3 contains 15 residues. The V gene's germline CDR1 is SGHVS and CDR2 FQNEAQ. V was cut by 7 bases and J by 0 bases, with 13 bases left in between. The CDR3 region is CASIPGEGSYNEQFF. Here the CDR3 DNA reads TGTGCCAGCATTCCAGGGGAGGGCTCCTACAATGAGCAGTTCTTC.

This clonotype was detected many times. This rearrangement joins TRBV7-8 to TRBJ2-3; tentative D call: TRBD2 (6 bases). This CDR3 is 14 amino acids long. Germline V gives CDR1 SGHVS, CDR2 FQNEAQ. Trimming removed 5 bases from V and 1 base from J, with 10 bases in between. CDR3 amino acids: CASSIQRGTDTQYF. The CDR3 DNA reads as TGTGCCAGCAGCATTCAGCGGGGCACAGATACGCAGTATTTT.

This clonotype was seen a handful of times. The rearrangement links TRBV7-9 to TRBJ2-5; a possible D gene is TRBD2 (6 bases). In germline, CDR1 is SEHNR, CDR2 FQNEAQ (reference sequence). V lost 4 bases and J lost 0, with 15 bases in between. The CDR3 contains 16 residues. CDR3 nucleotide sequence: TGTGCCAGCAGCTCCCCCCCAGGAGGGTACCAAGAGACCCAGTACTTC. Its protein is CASSSPPGGYQETQYF. Drawing the rest from reference TRBV7-9 and TRBJ2-5, the complete variable domain is DTGVSQNPRHKITKRGQNVTFRCDPISEHNRLYWYRQTLGQGPEFLTYFQNEAQLEKSRLLSDRFSAERPKGSFSTLEIQRTEQGDSAMYLCASSSPPGGYQETQYFGPGTRLLVL.

The chain recombines TRBV19 with TRBJ1-6; D is perhaps TRBD1 (5 bases). Per the germline V gene, CDR1 is LNHDA and CDR2 is SQIVND (reference sequence). Trimming removed 6 bases at V and 0 bases at J, with 18 bases between. CDR3 length: 18 amino acids. The CDR3 region has the DNA TGTGCCAGTAGACGGGACGGCCGACAGAGCTCCTATAATTCACCCCTCCACTTT. It is translated as CASRRDGRQSSYNSPLHF. Full variable domain (outside the CDR3, taken from reference TRBV19 and TRBJ1-6): DGGITQSPKYLFRKEGQNVTLSCEQNLNHDAMYWYRQDPGQGLRLIYYSQIVNDFQKGDIAEGYSVSREKKESFPLTVTSAQKNPTAFYLCASRRDGRQSSYNSPLHFGNGTRLTVT.

This chain uses TRBV6-2 or TRBV6-3 with TRBJ2-1; D gene uncertain. Germline lookup yields CDR1 MNHEY and CDR2 SVGEGT. Deletions cut 6 bases from V and 12 bases from J, with 18 bases between. The CDR3 contains 13 residues. The CDR3 nucleotides read TGTGCCAGCAGCTTATCACTTGACATCGGGCAGTTCTTC. This sequence encodes CASSLSLDIGQFF.

This clonotype was counted only a few times. A much larger clone is a single base away; this may be a read error. The V gene is TRBV9, the J gene TRBJ2-5, with D possibly being TRBD1 (5 bases). Germline V gene sequence: CDR1 SGDLS, CDR2 YYNGEE. CDR3 length: 14 amino acids. V shed 0 bases and J shed 0 bases, with 6 bases lying between them. The CDR3 bases are TGTGCCAGCAGCGTAGGACAGTACCAAGAGACCCAGTACTTC. It translates to CASSVGQYQETQYF.

This chain links TRBV29-1 with TRBJ1-1, with D perhaps TRBD1 (5 bases). Germline CDR1 reads SQVTM; CDR2 reads ANQGSEA. The CDR3 runs 13 residues. Trimming took 1 base from V and 10 from J, leaving 16 bases between them. This CDR3 is CSVEGGHGGRAFF. Written as DNA, the CDR3 is TGCAGCGTTGAAGGTGGACACGGAGGGAGAGCTTTCTTT. The variable domain in full, with the rest retrieved from reference TRBV29-1 and TRBJ1-1, is SAVISQKPSRDICQRGTSLTIQCQVDSQVTMMFWYRQQPGQSLTLIATANQGSEATYESGFVIDKFPISRPNLTFSTLTVSNMSPEDSSIYLCSVEGGHGGRAFFGQGTRLTVV.

This clonotype was observed a handful of times. The chain joins TRBV19 to TRBJ2-6; tentative D call: TRBD1 (5 bases). Per the germline V gene, CDR1 is LNHDA and CDR2 is SQIVND (reference sequence). The V gene lost 8 bases and the J gene lost 3 bases, with 11 bases spanning the gap. The CDR3 totals 14 residues. The CDR3 nucleotides are TGTGCCAGTGGTACAGGTTATGGGGCCAACGTCCTGACTTTC. Translation gives CASGTGYGANVLTF.

This chain connects TRBV6-1 to TRBJ1-1, with D possibly being TRBD1 (6 bases). CDR1 is MNHNS, CDR2 SASEGT, per germline. The CDR3 runs to 14 residues. V dropped 6 bases and J dropped 10 bases, with 21 bases sitting between them. In DNA, the CDR3 is TGTGCCAGCAGCCCTAGGGGACAAGGGGATGTAGCTTTCTTT. Protein sequence: CASSPRGQGDVAFF.

The rearrangement joins TRBV11-2 to TRBJ1-5, with D tentatively TRBD1 (5 bases). Germline CDR1 reads SGHAT; CDR2 reads FQNNGV. CDR3 length equals 15 residues. Deletions cut 5 bases from V and 3 bases from J, with 14 bases between. The CDR3 loop reads CASSAIRDDNQPQHF. CDR3 coding DNA: TGTGCCAGCAGCGCCATCCGGGACGACAATCAGCCCCAGCATTTT. The variable domain in full, with the rest retrieved from reference TRBV11-2 and TRBJ1-5, is EAGVAQSPRYKIIEKRQSVAFWCNPISGHATLYWYQQILGQGPKLLIQFQNNGVVDDSQLPKDRFSAERLKGVDSTLKIQPAKLEDSAVYLCASSAIRDDNQPQHFGDGTRLSIL.

This clonotype showed up many times. The chain has TRBV7-9 and TRBJ1-1, with 9 bases identical to TRBD1. Germline lookup yields CDR1 SEHNR and CDR2 FQNEAQ (reference sequence). V lost 5 bases, J lost 3 bases, and 7 bases stayed unmatched. The CDR3 runs 15 residues. The CDR3 sequence is CASSPGQGLDTEAFF. The CDR3 nucleotides read TGTGCCAGCAGCCCCGGACAGGGGTTGGACACTGAAGCTTTCTTT.